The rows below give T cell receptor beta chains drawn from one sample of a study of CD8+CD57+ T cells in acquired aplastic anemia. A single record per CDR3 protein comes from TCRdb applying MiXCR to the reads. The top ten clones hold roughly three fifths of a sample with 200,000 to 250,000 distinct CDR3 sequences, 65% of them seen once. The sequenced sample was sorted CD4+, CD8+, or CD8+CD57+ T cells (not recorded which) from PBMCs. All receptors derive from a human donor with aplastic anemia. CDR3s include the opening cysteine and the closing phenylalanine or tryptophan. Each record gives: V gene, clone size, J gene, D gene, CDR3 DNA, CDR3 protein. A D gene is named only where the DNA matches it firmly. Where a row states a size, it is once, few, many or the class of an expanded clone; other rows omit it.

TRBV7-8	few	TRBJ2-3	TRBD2	TGTGCCAGCAGCTTAGGTGGGAGGGGCACAGATACGCAGTATTTT	CASSLGGRGTDTQYF
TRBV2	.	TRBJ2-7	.	TGTGCCAGCAGATCCCAGGGTCCACACGAGCAGTACTTC	CASRSQGPHEQYF
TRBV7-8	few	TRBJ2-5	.	TGTGCCAGCAGCTTAGCGTGGGGGGTGGAGACCCAGTACTTC	CASSLAWGVETQYF
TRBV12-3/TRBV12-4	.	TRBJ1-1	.	TGTGCCAGCAGTTTAATGGGGGCTACTGAAGCTTTCTTT	CASSLMGATEAFF
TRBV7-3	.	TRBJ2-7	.	TGTACCAGCAGCTTGTTTAAGGGCTACGAGCAGTACTTC	CTSSLFKGYEQYF
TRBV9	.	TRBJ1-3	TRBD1	TGTGCCAGCAGCATTCGGACAGGGGGGGGAAACACCATATATTTT	CASSIRTGGGNTIYF
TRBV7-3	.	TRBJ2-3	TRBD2	TGTGCCAGCAGCATTGGACTAGTGGGAGATACGCAGTATTTT	CASSIGLVGDTQYF
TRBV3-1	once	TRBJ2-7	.	TGTGCCAGCAGCGGGCGCGGCGGAGGCGAGCAGTACTTC	CASSGRGGGEQYF
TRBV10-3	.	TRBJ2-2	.	TGTGCCATCAGTCCTGGGGGGGGCGCGAACACCGGGGAGCTGTTTTTT	CAISPGGGANTGELFF
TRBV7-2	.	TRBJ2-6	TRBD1	TGTGCCAGCAGCCAGACAGGGGGCGCGTCTGGGGCCAACGTCCTGACTTTC	CASSQTGGASGANVLTF
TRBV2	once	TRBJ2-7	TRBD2	TGTGCCAGCAGTAGCTTAGCGGGAGGGCCTGTACAGCAGTACTTC	CASSSLAGGPVQQYF
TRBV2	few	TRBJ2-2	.	TGTGCCAGCAGTGAAGCAATCGGTCTCGGGGAGCTGTTTTTT	CASSEAIGLGELFF